The 22 T cell receptor beta chains reported below all come from one sample, sequenced in a study of cytomegalovirus exposure and HLA in healthy donors. A multiplex PCR was run with 60 Vbeta primers and 13 Jbeta primers. TCRdb keeps only in-frame clones here, not all; method: immunoSEQ multiplex PCR. Of 150,000 to 200,000 clones listed, roughly 79% are singletons. Sample: PBMCs. These receptors originate from a woman aged 45-65 years in good health and CMV-seronegative.

The chain couples TRBV5-5 to TRBJ1-5; D is unresolved. CDR3 length: 13 residues. Trimming removed 4 bases at V and 4 bases at J, with 9 bases between. Germline V gives CDR1 SGHKS, CDR2 YYEKEE (reference sequence). The CDR3 is CASSRTGNQPQHF. CDR3 bases: TGTGCCAGCAGCAGGACTGGAAATCAGCCCCAGCATTTT.

The chain uses TRBV5-4 and TRBJ2-5, with TRBD2 as a possible D gene (6 bases). V was clipped by 3 bases and J by 2 bases, with 11 bases between them. CDR3 length: 14 residues. CDR1 SGHNT and CDR2 YYREEE come from the germline V gene (reference sequence). CDR3 nucleotides: TGTGCCAGCAGCTCGGCGGGATATCAAGAGACCCAGTACTTC. Protein: CASSSAGYQETQYF.

The chain is built from TRBV4-1 and TRBJ2-1; D is possibly TRBD2 (6 bases). The CDR3 has 14 residues. The V gene's germline CDR1 is MGHRA and CDR2 YSYEKL. V was pared by 0 bases and J by 7 bases, with 10 bases between. DNA of the CDR3: TGCGCCAGCAGCCAAGATGGAGGGTGGAATGAGCAGTTCTTC. This encodes CASSQDGGWNEQFF.

The chain joins TRBV28 to TRBJ2-2; D perhaps matches TRBD2 (6 bases). Germline V lookup: CDR1 MDHEN, CDR2 SYDVKM. The CDR3 consists of 13 residues. V lost 6 bases to trimming and J lost 6 bases, with 11 bases between them. The CDR3 reads CASSPGRSGELFF. In nucleotides, the CDR3 is TGTGCCAGCAGCCCAGGGAGGTCCGGGGAGCTGTTTTTT.

This chain connects TRBV29-1 to TRBJ2-6; 8 bases align to TRBD1. The CDR3 totals 17 residues. Germline trimming cut 4 bases from V and 2 bases from J; bases unmatched to any gene: 10. Germline V gene lookup returns CDR1 SQVTM and CDR2 ANQGSEA. CDR3: CSVVAQGAWAGANVLTF. CDR3 nucleotide sequence: TGCAGCGTTGTCGCCCAGGGGGCCTGGGCTGGGGCCAACGTCCTGACTTTC.

The chain recombines TRBV7-2 with TRBJ2-1; the match to TRBD2 covers 9 bases. The junction had 5 bases not matched to a gene; V was cut back by 2 bases and J by 3 bases. Germline V CDR1 and CDR2: SGHTA, FQGNSA. The CDR3 contains 16 residues. Written as DNA, the CDR3 is TGTGCCAGCAGCTTATTAAGCGGGAGGAACTACAATGAGCAGTTCTTC. Residues: CASSLLSGRNYNEQFF.

V usage is TRBV7-2 and J usage is TRBJ2-2, with 10 bases lining up with TRBD2. There are 15 residues in the CDR3. V gave up 5 bases and J gave up 4 bases; unmatched junction bases: 4. CDR1 SGHTA and CDR2 FQGNSA come from the germline V gene. CDR3 in DNA: TGTGCCAGCAGCCAAAGCGGGGGGGGCACCGGGGAGCTGTTTTTT. This translates into CASSQSGGGTGELFF.

This chain joins TRBV28 and TRBJ1-2; maybe TRBD1 (5 bases). The V and J ends lost 4 bases and 5 bases respectively, with 14 bases between them. There are 14 residues in the CDR3. Germline assignment: CDR1 MDHEN and CDR2 SYDVKM. The CDR3 is CASSSQGEGYGYTF. CDR3 bases: TGTGCCAGCAGTTCCCAAGGGGAAGGGTATGGCTACACCTTC.

The chain combines TRBV27 with TRBJ2-2; 8 bases are a match to TRBD1. V shed 5 bases, J shed 4 bases, and the junction held 6 bases outside the gene matches. Germline V lookup: CDR1 MNHEY, CDR2 SMNVEV (reference sequence). The CDR3 is 15 amino acids. In nucleotides, the CDR3 is TGTGCCAGCAGTCCGGACAGGGCAGCCACCGGGGAGCTGTTTTTT. It translates to CASSPDRAATGELFF.

The chain joins TRBV27 to TRBJ2-4, with D perhaps matching TRBD1 (6 bases). Germline CDR1 reads MNHEY; CDR2 reads SMNVEV (reference sequence). V lost 3 bases and J lost 6, with 15 bases in between. The CDR3 covers 15 residues. CDR3 nucleotide sequence: TGTGCCAGCAGTTTGGCAGGGGTCCGTCCAAACATTCAGTACTTC. Amino acid sequence: CASSLAGVRPNIQYF.

J is TRBJ2-7 and V is TRBV7-9; TRBD1 matches 10 bases. Per germline, CDR1 SEHNR and CDR2 FQNEAQ (reference sequence). The CDR3 runs to 15 residues. V shed 5 bases and J 7 bases; nucleotides not matched to a gene: 11. Written as DNA, the CDR3 is TGTGCCAGCAGCCCGAGCCGACAGGGGGCGCGGGAGCAGTACTTC. The encoded protein is CASSPSRQGAREQYF.

The chain couples TRBV2 to TRBJ2-7; possible D gene TRBD1, 5 bases. Germline assignment: CDR1 SNHLY and CDR2 FYNNEI. The CDR3 length is 14 residues. Trimming removed 1 base at V and 3 bases at J, with 10 bases between. The CDR3 spells CASSEGQGNYEQYF. The CDR3 DNA reads TGTGCCAGCAGTGAAGGGCAGGGAAACTACGAGCAGTACTTC.

V gene TRBV5-4 combines with J gene TRBJ2-7; the match to TRBD1 covers 9 bases. Looked up from germline, CDR1 is SGHNT and CDR2 is YYREEE (reference sequence). V shed 4 bases, J shed 4 bases, and the junction held 9 bases outside the gene matches. This CDR3 is 15 amino acids long. This CDR3 reads CASSRGGQGPYEQYF. Here the CDR3 DNA reads TGTGCCAGCAGCCGGGGAGGACAGGGGCCTTACGAGCAGTACTTC. Supplemented by reference TRBV5-4 and TRBJ2-7, the full variable domain reads ETGVTQSPTHLIKTRGQQVTLRCSSQSGHNTVSWYQQALGQGPQFIFQYYREEENGRGNFPPRFSGLQFPNYSSELNVNALELDDSALYLCASSRGGQGPYEQYFGPGTRLTVT.

The chain joins TRBV19 to TRBJ2-2, with 8 nucleotides matching TRBD1. V gave up 2 bases and J gave up 9 bases; unmatched junction bases: 5. CDR1 is LNHDA and CDR2 is SQIVND in the germline V gene (reference sequence). This CDR3 is 14 amino acids long. CDR3 amino acids: CASSIPGGDRELFF. The DNA of the CDR3 is TGTGCCAGTAGTATACCAGGGGGCGACAGGGAGCTGTTTTTT.

V is TRBV6-5 and J is TRBJ2-1; the match to TRBD2 covers 7 bases. This CDR3 has 16 residues. CDR1 and CDR2 from the germline V gene are MNHEY and SVGAGI. V lost 0 bases and J lost 0; bases outside the gene matches: 2. The CDR3 loop reads CASSYSGGGSYNEQFF. The CDR3 DNA reads as TGTGCCAGCAGTTACTCGGGGGGGGGCTCCTACAATGAGCAGTTCTTC.

This chain uses TRBV6-5 with TRBJ1-4, with D unclear. This CDR3 has 14 amino acids. The ends were cut back, 7 bases at V and 2 bases at J, with 11 bases in the middle. CDR1 is MNHEY and CDR2 is SVGAGI in the germline V gene. CDR3 DNA sequence: TGTGCCAGCAAGAGTACTAGGACTAATGAAAAACTGTTTTTT. It translates to CASKSTRTNEKLFF.

The chain joins TRBV15 to TRBJ2-3, with 10 bases matching TRBD1. From germline, CDR1 is LNHNV and CDR2 YYDKDF (reference sequence). V trimming: 1 base; J trimming: 6 bases; junction bases outside the gene matches: 1. The CDR3 has 14 amino acids. The CDR3 spells CATSRGGQGDTQYF. The CDR3 coding sequence is TGTGCCACCAGCAGAGGGGGACAGGGGGATACGCAGTATTTT.

The chain uses TRBV15 and TRBJ2-7, with D tentatively TRBD2 (5 bases). CDR1 LNHNV and CDR2 YYDKDF come from the germline V gene (reference sequence). V dropped 0 bases and J dropped 3 bases, with 12 bases sitting between them. The CDR3 runs to 15 residues. DNA for the CDR3: TGTGCCACCAGCAGAGACCGGGATTCTATCTACGAGCAGTACTTC. It codes for CATSRDRDSIYEQYF.

CDR3 in DNA: TGTGCCAGCAGCTTAGGACAGGGGAAGAGTCAGCCCCAGCATTTT. Amino acid sequence: CASSLGQGKSQPQHF. The V call is TRBV7-2, the J call TRBJ1-5, with 8 nucleotides matching TRBD1. V shed 1 base and J 6 bases; nucleotides not matched to a gene: 5. The CDR3 covers 15 residues. Germline V lookup: CDR1 SGHTA, CDR2 FQGNSA.

Points on this clone: A junction end diverges from the germline sequence, so it may reflect a read error. The chain employs TRBV7-9 and TRBJ2-5, with a possible D match to TRBD2 (6 bases). The germline CDR1 and CDR2 sequences are SEHNR and FQNEAQ (reference sequence). The CDR3 consists of 16 residues. The CDR3 nucleotides read TGTTCCAGCAGCTTATGGGGGGAGAACCTGGGGCGGACCCAGTACTTC. Translated, it gives CSSSLWGENLGRTQYF.

J is TRBJ2-7 and V is TRBV9; no firm D call. This CDR3 contains 14 residues. Trimming pared 0 bases from V and 0 bases from J, leaving 7 bases between. Germline CDR1 SGDLS, CDR2 YYNGEE. The CDR3 nucleotides read TGTGCCAGCAGCGTAGGGCTGGTCTCCTACGAGCAGTACTTC. Its protein is CASSVGLVSYEQYF.

V usage is TRBV7-2 and J usage is TRBJ2-2; D is possibly TRBD2 (8 bases). Germline loops: CDR1 SGHTA, CDR2 FQGNSA. Trimming stripped 1 base from V and 4 bases from J, with 16 bases between. This CDR3 has 17 amino acids. The CDR3 spells CASSLGGGQGGTGELFF. The CDR3 coding sequence is TGTGCCAGCAGCTTAGGCGGGGGGCAGGGGGGCACCGGGGAGCTGTTTTTT.